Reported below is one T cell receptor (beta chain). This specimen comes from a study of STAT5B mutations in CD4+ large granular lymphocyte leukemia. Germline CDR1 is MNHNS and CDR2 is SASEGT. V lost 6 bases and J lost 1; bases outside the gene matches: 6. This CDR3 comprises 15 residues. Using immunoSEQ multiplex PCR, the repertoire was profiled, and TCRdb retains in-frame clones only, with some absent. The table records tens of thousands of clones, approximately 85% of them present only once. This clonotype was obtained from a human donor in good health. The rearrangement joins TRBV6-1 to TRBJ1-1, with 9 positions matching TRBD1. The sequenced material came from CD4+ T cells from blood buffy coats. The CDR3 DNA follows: TGTGCCAGCAGCGAGCCGGGACAGGGGAACACTGAAGCTTTCTTT. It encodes CASSEPGQGNTEAFF.